Listed below are T cell receptor beta chains from one sample, sequenced in a study of shared clonotypes between healthy human individuals. Profiling relied on immunoSEQ multiplex PCR, and the TCRdb table lists in-frame clones only, not all of them. Of approximately 1,000,000 clones detected, approximately 75% appear once; the ten largest clones hold roughly 0.9%. The specimen was memory CD4+ T cells from PBMCs. The receptors were gathered from a man between 18 and 35 years old in good health. Some clones in this sample may be carry-over from other donors' samples. Both conserved end residues are part of each CDR3. A D gene is named only where the DNA matches it firmly. Size values are once, few and many counts, or a class for expanded clones, and some rows have none.

TGTGCCAGCAGTTACCAGCGGGAGTTAGTTTACGAGCAGTACTTC CASSYQRELVYEQYF NA TRBJ2-7 TRBD2 TRBV27
TGCGCCAGTTACTCGGGACAAGGCACAGATACGCAGTATTTT CASYSGQGTDTQYF NA TRBJ2-3 NA TRBV5-1
TGCAGCGTTGCTGGGGCCCCAGGGGATACGCAGTATTTT CSVAGAPGDTQYF NA TRBJ2-3 NA TRBV29-1
TGTGCCAGTAGTACCGGACAGGGCCACGAGCAGTACTTC CASSTGQGHEQYF NA TRBJ2-7 TRBD1 TRBV19
TGTGCCAGCGATACTAGCGGGAAGGCCAAAAACATTCAGTACTTC CASDTSGKAKNIQYF NA TRBJ2-4 TRBD2 TRBV28
TGTGCCAGCAGTGAATTTTCGGAGTCCGTGGGCTACACCTTC CASSEFSESVGYTF NA TRBJ1-2 NA TRBV25-1
TGCGCCAGCAGCCAAGACCCGGGACAGGGGGCCGAGCAGTTCTTC CASSQDPGQGAEQFF NA TRBJ2-1 TRBD1 TRBV4-1
TGCGCCAGCAGCTTGGCCGGGCCCGACTCTGGAAACACCATATATTTT CASSLAGPDSGNTIYF NA TRBJ1-3 NA TRBV5-1
TGTGCCAGCGGCCGCGGGACAGGGGCCTACAATGAGCAGTTCTTC CASGRGTGAYNEQFF NA TRBJ2-1 TRBD1 TRBV6-6
TGTGCCAGCAGCCAACAGGTGGCGACAGATACGCAGTATTTT CASSQQVATDTQYF NA TRBJ2-3 NA TRBV7-9
TGTGCCAGCAGTGAATATGGTAGTCGGAACACCGGGGAGCTGTTTTTT CASSEYGSRNTGELFF NA TRBJ2-2 NA TRBV2
TGTGCCAGCAGTTGGACAGGGGGTAGTGGCTACACCTTC CASSWTGGSGYTF once TRBJ1-2 TRBD1 TRBV28
TGTGCCAGCAGCCTCGAGGCGGCCCACTCCAATCAGCCCCAGCATTTT CASSLEAAHSNQPQHF NA TRBJ1-5 NA TRBV7-8
TGCGCCAGCTCACCCGTGACGAACACCGGGGAGCTGTTTTTT CASSPVTNTGELFF NA TRBJ2-2 NA TRBV10-1
TGTGCCAGCAGTCCCCGAAGCAATGAGCAGTTCTTC CASSPRSNEQFF NA TRBJ2-1 NA TRBV2
TGTGCCAGCAGCTTAATTGGTACCTCCAATGAGCAGTTCTTC CASSLIGTSNEQFF NA TRBJ2-1 NA TRBV11-3
TGTGCCAGCAGCCCCGTCCGACTAGCGGGAGACAATGAGCAGTTCTTC CASSPVRLAGDNEQFF NA TRBJ2-1 TRBD2 TRBV2
TGTGCCAGCAGTATATCCGGGACTCTGGGACCCTACGAGCAGTACTTC CASSISGTLGPYEQYF NA TRBJ2-7 NA TRBV27
TGTGCCAGCAGCACAGGACAATTTGCTGGAAACACCATATATTTT CASSTGQFAGNTIYF NA TRBJ1-3 NA TRBV7-2
TGTGCCAGCAGTCACCCCCCGACAGAGAATGGCTACACCTTC CASSHPPTENGYTF NA TRBJ1-2 NA TRBV6-6
TGCAGTGCCGCTATCCGGGACAGGCCCTTCTTT CSAAIRDRPFF once TRBJ1-1 TRBD1 TRBV20-1
TGTGCCAGTAGCCTTTTGGGCGGAACTAATGAAAAACTGTTTTTT CASSLLGGTNEKLFF NA TRBJ1-4 NA TRBV19
TGTGCCAGCAGTTGGGCCTCCGGACAGGGGAATGAAAAACTGTTTTTT CASSWASGQGNEKLFF NA TRBJ1-4 TRBD1 TRBV6-5
TGTGCCAGCAGACCCTCTGGTAGCGGGGCGTTCTCCTACAATGAGCAGTTCTTC CASRPSGSGAFSYNEQFF NA TRBJ2-1 TRBD2 TRBV27
TGTGCCAGCAGTTTCCCCGGACACATAAACACCATATATTTT CASSFPGHINTIYF NA TRBJ1-3 NA TRBV28
TGTGCCAGCGGCCCTGGGACTAGCGGGTACGAGCAGTACTTC CASGPGTSGYEQYF NA TRBJ2-7 TRBD2 TRBV28
TGTGCCAGCACAGAAGGGTTATCCTACGAGCAGTACTTC CASTEGLSYEQYF NA TRBJ2-7 NA TRBV28
TGTGCCAGCAGCCAAGCTGGACTCGGGATTCAGTACTTC CASSQAGLGIQYF once TRBJ2-4 NA TRBV4-2
TGTGCCAGCAGTTACAGTGAGGGGAGAGGGTACGAGCAGTACTTC CASSYSEGRGYEQYF NA TRBJ2-7 NA TRBV6-5
TGTGCCAGCAGTCCAATTGCCGGGACTAGCGGGAGAAATGAGCAGTTCTTC CASSPIAGTSGRNEQFF NA TRBJ2-1 TRBD2 TRBV28
TGTGCCAGTAGCGGGACAGCCAGCTCCTACGAGCAGTACTTC CASSGTASSYEQYF NA TRBJ2-7 TRBD1 TRBV19
TGTGCCAGCAGTTACTCGTCCAGGCCCTACGAGCAGTACTTC CASSYSSRPYEQYF once TRBJ2-7 NA TRBV6-5
TGCGCCAGCACAAAAGGGTCCACCTACAATGAGCAGTTCTTC CASTKGSTYNEQFF NA TRBJ2-1 NA TRBV5-1
TGTGCCAGCAGCTTACGAACTAGCGGGAGTGATGAGCAGTTCTTC CASSLRTSGSDEQFF NA TRBJ2-1 TRBD2 TRBV7-9
TGTGCCAGCAGCTCGTTTGGGGGGACGAGTTACAATGAGCAGTTCTTC CASSSFGGTSYNEQFF NA TRBJ2-1 NA TRBV7-3
TGTGCCAGCTCACCACAGGGAGGCGGCCAAGAGACCCAGTACTTC CASSPQGGGQETQYF NA TRBJ2-5 NA TRBV18
TGTGCCAGCACCTTAGCGGGAGGCACAGATACGCAGTATTTT CASTLAGGTDTQYF NA TRBJ2-3 TRBD2 TRBV5-4
TGCGCCAGCAGCCAAGCCGGGGTGGGCTACACCTTC CASSQAGVGYTF NA TRBJ1-2 NA TRBV4-1
TGTGCCAGCACCCAATTTGGAAACACTGAAGCTTTCTTT CASTQFGNTEAFF NA TRBJ1-1 NA TRBV7-9
TGTGCCATCAGCGCCGTGGGGCAGGGTATTACCTACGAGCAGTACTTC CAISAVGQGITYEQYF NA TRBJ2-7 NA TRBV10-3
TGTGCCAGCAGCCAAGAGCGGGGGACTGGGGCCAACGTCCTGACTTTC CASSQERGTGANVLTF NA TRBJ2-6 TRBD2 TRBV4-2
TGTGCCAGCAGCTTCCGAGGCGGCAGACACAATGAGCAGTTCTTC CASSFRGGRHNEQFF once TRBJ2-1 NA TRBV7-2
TGTGCCAGCAGTTACTCCGGGTCGGGGAGGACTGAAGCTTTCTTT CASSYSGSGRTEAFF NA TRBJ1-1 NA TRBV6-5
TGCAGCGTGGGGGGGACCGACACCGGGGAGCTGTTTTTT CSVGGTDTGELFF many TRBJ2-2 TRBD2 TRBV29-1
TGTGCCAGCAGCCCCCGAGCGACTAGCGGGAGTAGAAAGGTCTACGAGCAGTACTTC CASSPRATSGSRKVYEQYF NA TRBJ2-7 TRBD2 TRBV7-9
TGTGCCTGGAGTGCGTCTGAGAATCAGCCCCAGCATTTT CAWSASENQPQHF NA TRBJ1-5 NA TRBV30
TGTGCCAGCAGCCGACAGGGTGGAAGTGTGGGGAACACTGAAGCTTTCTTT CASSRQGGSVGNTEAFF NA TRBJ1-1 TRBD1 TRBV5-6
TGTGCCAGCAGCTTAGGGACTACGATTTACAATGAGCAGTTCTTC CASSLGTTIYNEQFF NA TRBJ2-1 NA TRBV7-2
TGTGCCAGCAGCGGCCAGGGTAGGACAGATACGCAGTATTTT CASSGQGRTDTQYF NA TRBJ2-3 NA TRBV5-4